The next 9 T cell receptor beta chains were all read from a single sample in a study of lymphopenia after photon versus proton radiotherapy. TCRdb's copy holds only in-frame clones and misses some; the assay was immunoSEQ multiplex PCR. The sample contains roughly 35,000 clones, over 75% of which appear only once. The starting material was peripheral blood, obtained from a patient treated with photon-based radiotherapy. The receptors come from a man aged 50 or older with gastric cancer.

This chain joins TRBV5-5 and TRBJ2-1; either TRBD1 or TRBD2 may fit D (6 bases each). Trimming took off 4 bases at V and 0 bases at J, with 11 bases between the two ends. The CDR3 covers 15 residues. Germline loops: CDR1 SGHKS, CDR2 YYEKEE (reference sequence). Written as DNA, the CDR3 is TGTGCCAGCAGCAGAGGAGGGGGCTCCTACAATGAGCAGTTCTTC. The encoded protein is CASSRGGGSYNEQFF.

The chain couples TRBV11-2 to TRBJ2-1, with D unclear. Germline V lookup: CDR1 SGHAT, CDR2 FQNNGV. The V end was cut by 0 bases, the J end by 3 bases, with 9 bases between. CDR3 length: 15 residues. The DNA for the CDR3 is TGTGCCAGCAGCTTAGAGGGCCAGTTCTACAATGAGCAGTTCTTC. Residues: CASSLEGQFYNEQFF.

This rearrangement joins TRBV7-2 to TRBJ2-6, with 9 bases fitting TRBD1. This CDR3 region has 18 residues. Losses at the gene ends were 5 bases for V and 0 bases for J; bases not matched to a gene: 8. Germline V gene lookup returns CDR1 SGHTA and CDR2 FQGNSA. The CDR3 DNA is TGTGCCAGCAGCCCTGGGACAGGGCAGGGCTCTGGGGCCAACGTCCTGACTTTC. It specifies CASSPGTGQGSGANVLTF.

The chain couples TRBV18 to TRBJ2-1; TRBD2 matches 7 bases. This CDR3 contains 13 residues. Germline lookup yields CDR1 KGHSH and CDR2 LQKENI. V shed 2 bases, J shed 10 bases, and the junction held 5 bases outside the gene matches. CDR3 in amino acids: CASSPRLAEEQFF. CDR3 nucleotide sequence: TGTGCCAGCTCACCAAGGCTAGCGGAAGAGCAGTTCTTC.

The genes are TRBV10-3 and TRBJ2-3; D is possibly TRBD1 (6 bases). Germline lookup yields CDR1 ENHRY and CDR2 SYGVKD. The CDR3 has 15 amino acids. Between the trimmed V and J ends, which lost 6 bases and 0 bases, there was a span of 13 bases. CDR3 amino acids: CAIRGAGASTDTQYF. In DNA, the CDR3 is TGTGCCATCAGGGGGGCCGGGGCTAGCACAGATACGCAGTATTTT.

The gene calls are TRBV29-1 and TRBJ1-1, with 7 bases matching TRBD1. V was clipped by 4 bases and J by 1 base; unmatched bases: 0. CDR1 and CDR2 from the germline V gene are SQVTM and ANQGSEA. The CDR3 is 12 amino acids. CDR3: CSVGQGNTEAFF. DNA for the CDR3: TGCAGCGTTGGACAGGGGAACACTGAAGCTTTCTTT.

The CDR3 is CASSEYNRAGGGNEQFF. In DNA form, the CDR3 reads TGTGCCAGCAGTGAATATAACCGAGCGGGGGGGGGAAATGAGCAGTTCTTC. This rearrangement joins TRBV25-1 to TRBJ2-1; the match to TRBD2 covers 10 bases. With 0 bases clipped from V and 7 bases from J, the junction kept 9 bases outside the gene matches. The CDR3 spans 17 residues. Germline lookup yields CDR1 MGHDK and CDR2 SYGVNS.

The rearrangement joins TRBV27 to TRBJ2-7; tentative D call: TRBD2 (5 bases). Trimming took 10 bases from V and 1 from J, leaving 14 bases between them. The germline gives CDR1 MNHEY, CDR2 SMNVEV (reference sequence). CDR3 length: 13 amino acids. CDR3 in amino acids: CATRGDVSYEQYF. CDR3 sequence (DNA): TGTGCCACCCGGGGAGACGTTTCCTACGAGCAGTACTTC.

J is TRBJ2-3 and V is TRBV28, with D possibly being TRBD1 (6 bases). The CDR3 covers 18 residues. Trimming left V 6 bases short and J 0 bases short, with 22 bases between. Per germline, CDR1 MDHEN and CDR2 SYDVKM. Here the CDR3 DNA reads TGTGCCAGCAGGGGCCCAGGGGCCCTTTTGACTAGCACAGATACGCAGTATTTT. Residues: CASRGPGALLTSTDTQYF.